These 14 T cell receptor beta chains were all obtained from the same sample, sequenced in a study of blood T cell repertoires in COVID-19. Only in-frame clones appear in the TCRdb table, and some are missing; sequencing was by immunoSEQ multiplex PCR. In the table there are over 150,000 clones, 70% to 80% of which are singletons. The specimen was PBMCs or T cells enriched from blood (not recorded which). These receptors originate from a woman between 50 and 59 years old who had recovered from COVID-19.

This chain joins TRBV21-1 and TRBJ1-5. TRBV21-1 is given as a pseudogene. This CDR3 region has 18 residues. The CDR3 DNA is TGTGCCAGCAGCAAAACTCCGAAGGGGAGGGGCGGCAATCAGCCCCAGCATTTT. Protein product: CASSKTPKGRGGNQPQHF.

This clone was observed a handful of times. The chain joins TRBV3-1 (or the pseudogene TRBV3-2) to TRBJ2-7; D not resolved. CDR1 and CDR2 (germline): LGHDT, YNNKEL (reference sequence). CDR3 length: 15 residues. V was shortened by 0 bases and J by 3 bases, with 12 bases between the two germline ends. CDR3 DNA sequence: TGTGCCAGCAGCCAAGATGAGGCTAGTTACTACGAGCAGTACTTC. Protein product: CASSQDEASYYEQYF.

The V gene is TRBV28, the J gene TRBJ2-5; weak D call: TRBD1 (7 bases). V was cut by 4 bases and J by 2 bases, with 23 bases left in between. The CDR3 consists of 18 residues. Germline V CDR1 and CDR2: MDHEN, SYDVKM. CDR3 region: CASSSYRGGTVRQETQYF. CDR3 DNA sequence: TGTGCCAGCAGTTCTTACAGGGGCGGGACGGTCCGGCAAGAGACCCAGTACTTC.

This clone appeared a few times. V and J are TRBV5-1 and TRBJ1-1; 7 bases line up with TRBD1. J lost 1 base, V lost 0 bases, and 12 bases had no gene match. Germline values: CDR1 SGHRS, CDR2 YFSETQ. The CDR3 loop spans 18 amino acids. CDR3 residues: CASSLGLGGGLGNTEAFF. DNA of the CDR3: TGCGCCAGCAGCTTGGGGTTAGGAGGGGGCCTGGGGAACACTGAAGCTTTCTTT.

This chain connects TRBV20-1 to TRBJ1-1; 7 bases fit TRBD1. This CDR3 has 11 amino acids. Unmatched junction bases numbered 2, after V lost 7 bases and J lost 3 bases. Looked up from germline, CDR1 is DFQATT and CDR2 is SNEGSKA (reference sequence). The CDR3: CSGQGDTEAFF. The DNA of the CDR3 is TGCAGTGGCCAGGGGGACACTGAAGCTTTCTTT.

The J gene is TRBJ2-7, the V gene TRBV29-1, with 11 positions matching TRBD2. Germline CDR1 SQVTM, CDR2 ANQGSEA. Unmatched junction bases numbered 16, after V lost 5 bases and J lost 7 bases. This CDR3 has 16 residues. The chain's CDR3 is CSVKINLLAGGPEQYF. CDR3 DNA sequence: TGCAGCGTTAAAATAAACCTGCTAGCGGGAGGCCCAGAGCAGTACTTC.

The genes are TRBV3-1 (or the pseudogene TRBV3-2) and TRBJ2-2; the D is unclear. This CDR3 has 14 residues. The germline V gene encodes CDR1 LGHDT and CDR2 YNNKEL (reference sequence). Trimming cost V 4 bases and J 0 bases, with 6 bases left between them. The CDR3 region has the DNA TGTGCCAGCAGCCCTGGAGCGAACACCGGGGAGCTGTTTTTT. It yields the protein CASSPGANTGELFF.

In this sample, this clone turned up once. Written as DNA, the CDR3 is TGTGCCAGCAGCGGCAAGGGACTCCAAGAGACCCAGTACTTC. Its protein product is CASSGKGLQETQYF. The chain employs TRBV7-6 and TRBJ2-5; TRBD2 is a possible D gene (6 bases). The length of the CDR3 is 14 residues. Trimming stripped 5 bases from V and 1 base from J, with 11 bases between. From germline, CDR1 is SGHVS and CDR2 FNYEAQ.

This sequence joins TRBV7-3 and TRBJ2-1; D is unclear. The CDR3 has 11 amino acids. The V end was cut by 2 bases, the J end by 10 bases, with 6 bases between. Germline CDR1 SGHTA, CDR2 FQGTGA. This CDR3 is CASSLDGEQFF. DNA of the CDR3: TGTGCCAGCAGCTTAGATGGCGAGCAGTTCTTC.

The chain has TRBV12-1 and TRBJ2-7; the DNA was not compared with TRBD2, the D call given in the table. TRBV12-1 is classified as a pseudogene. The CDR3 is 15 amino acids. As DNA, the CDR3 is TGTGCCAGCAGCTTGACTAGCGGGAGTACCGACGAGCAGTACTTC. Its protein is CASSLTSGSTDEQYF.

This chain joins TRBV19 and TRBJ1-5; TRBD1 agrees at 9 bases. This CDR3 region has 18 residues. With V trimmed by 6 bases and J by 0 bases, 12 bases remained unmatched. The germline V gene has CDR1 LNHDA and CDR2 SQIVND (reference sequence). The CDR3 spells CASRRGTGSPYSNQPQHF. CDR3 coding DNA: TGTGCCAGTAGACGGGGGACAGGGAGTCCCTATAGCAATCAGCCCCAGCATTTT.

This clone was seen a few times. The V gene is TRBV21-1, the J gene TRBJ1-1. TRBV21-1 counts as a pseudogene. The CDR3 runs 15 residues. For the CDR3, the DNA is TGTGCCAGCAGCAGAGGGGGAGGGGTGAACACTGAAGCTTTCTTT. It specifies CASSRGGGVNTEAFF.

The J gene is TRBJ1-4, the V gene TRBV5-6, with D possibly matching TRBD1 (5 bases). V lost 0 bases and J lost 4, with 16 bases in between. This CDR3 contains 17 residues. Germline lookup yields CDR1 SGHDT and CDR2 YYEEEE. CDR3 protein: CASSLAWGSLGNEKLFF. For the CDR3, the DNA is TGTGCCAGCAGCTTGGCGTGGGGCTCGCTGGGTAATGAAAAACTGTTTTTT.

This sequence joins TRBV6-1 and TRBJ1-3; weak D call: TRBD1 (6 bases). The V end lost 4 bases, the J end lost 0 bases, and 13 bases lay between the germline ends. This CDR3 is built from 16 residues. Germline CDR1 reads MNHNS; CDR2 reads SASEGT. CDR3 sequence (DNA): TGTGCCAGCAGTGGGGGGCGGATCCGCTCTGGAAACACCATATATTTT. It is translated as CASSGGRIRSGNTIYF.